This entry lists 6 T cell receptor beta chains sequenced from one sample in a study of blood T cell repertoires in COVID-19. Clones were sequenced by immunoSEQ multiplex PCR, and TCRdb holds only the in-frame ones, with some missing. The table has approximately 200,000 clones, 70% to 90% seen once. Material for sequencing was peripheral blood. The source is a man aged 65 to 85 with active or convalescent COVID-19.

The V call is TRBV9, the J call TRBJ2-3; TRBD2 agrees at 8 bases. The V gene's germline CDR1 is SGDLS and CDR2 YYNGEE. The J segment lost 3 bases and the V segment lost 7 bases, leaving 7 bases of the junction unmatched. The CDR3 is 14 amino acids. CDR3 in amino acids: CASGKAGETDTQYF. The CDR3 DNA is TGTGCCAGCGGAAAAGCGGGAGAGACAGATACGCAGTATTTT. The variable domain in full, completed from reference TRBV9 and TRBJ2-3, reads DSGVTQTPKHLITATGQRVTLRCSPRSGDLSVYWYQQSLDQGLQFLIQYYNGEERAKGNILERFSAQQFPDLHSELNLSSLELGDSALYFCASGKAGETDTQYFGPGTRLTVL.

The chain links TRBV5-8 to TRBJ2-3; D not resolved. The ends were cut back, 0 bases at V and 0 bases at J, with 8 bases in the middle. The germline gives CDR1 SGHTS, CDR2 YDEGEE. This CDR3 has 15 residues. The CDR3 DNA is TGTGCCAGCAGCTTGGGCTCAGTAAGCACAGATACGCAGTATTTT. It encodes CASSLGSVSTDTQYF.

V usage is TRBV11-3 and J usage is TRBJ2-3; 9 bases map to TRBD1. Unmatched junction bases numbered 12, after V lost 1 base and J lost 1 base. Germline V gives CDR1 SGHNT, CDR2 YENEEA. The CDR3 loop spans 19 amino acids. CDR3 in DNA: TGTGCCAGCAGCTTAGTGGTGGTCACAGGGGGCTCTTGCACAGATACGCAGTATTTT. Its translation: CASSLVVVTGGSCTDTQYF.

V is TRBV6-5 and J is TRBJ1-5; 9 nucleotides line up with TRBD1. The V and J ends lost 5 bases and 5 bases, in that order; junction bases with no gene match: 7. Germline V CDR1 and CDR2: MNHEY, SVGAGI. This CDR3 spans 15 amino acids. CDR3 DNA sequence: TGTGCCAGCAGTCCTTCGGGACAGGGCTATCAGCCCCAGCATTTT. This encodes CASSPSGQGYQPQHF.

The rearrangement links TRBV19 to TRBJ1-5; D is possibly TRBD1 (5 bases). CDR3 length: 16 residues. Germline V gene lookup returns CDR1 LNHDA and CDR2 SQIVND (reference sequence). V shed 3 bases and J shed 2 bases, with 14 bases lying between them. Here the CDR3 reads CASSMETVTRNQPQHF. CDR3 in DNA: TGTGCCAGTAGTATGGAGACAGTTACACGCAATCAGCCCCAGCATTTT.

CDR3 nucleotide sequence: TGTGCCAGCAGCTTGGTAGCGGGGGGGGGAGATACGCAGTATTTT. Protein: CASSLVAGGGDTQYF. The rearrangement links TRBV5-4 to TRBJ2-3; 11 bases are a match to TRBD2. Losses at the gene ends were 0 bases for V and 5 bases for J; bases not matched to a gene: 2. The CDR3 sequence is 15 residues long. Germline-derived CDR1 and CDR2 are SGHNT and YYREEE (reference sequence).